This entry concerns a single TCR beta chain. What it binds is unknown. Trimming shortened V by 3 bases and J by 10 bases, and 12 bases separated the two germline ends. The CDR3 is made up of 12 amino acids. Germline CDR1 is WNHNN and CDR2 is SYGVQD (reference sequence). This sample was included in a study of CD8+CD57+ T cells in acquired aplastic anemia. Study-level results: Sharing between patients and controls was observed for around 30 CD8+ CDR3 sequences.

Selection for sequencing was limited to patients who had shown CD8+CD57+ cell expansion by flow cytometry. Genomic DNA provided the template from which TCR beta VDJ and CDR3 profiles were obtained. MiXCR, run by TCRdb on the reads, gives a single entry per CDR3 protein. This table holds about 180,000 distinct CDR3 sequences, around 60% found once. The sequence came from a human donor with aplastic anemia. The sample was sorted CD4+, CD8+, or CD8+CD57+ T cells (not recorded which) from PBMCs. The chain uses TRBV10-1 and TRBJ1-1; weak D call: TRBD1 (5 bases). DNA of the CDR3: TGCGCCAGCAGTGATTGGAGCGGGGCAGCTTTCTTT. It specifies CASSDWSGAAFF.